This T cell receptor (beta chain) was captured by sequencing in a study of response to subunit inactivated influenza vaccine. TCRdb re-called the RT-PCR reads with MiXCR, one entry per CDR3 protein. The table lists about 520,000 distinct CDR3 sequences, 25% of them singletons, with 1.9% in the top ten. The CDR3 is 16 residues long. Germline V CDR1 and CDR2: LNHDA, SQIVND (reference sequence). J was trimmed by 4 bases and V by 8 bases; bases with no gene match: 13. This TCR was sampled from a man aged 50 to 60 who received an inactivated influenza vaccine. Sequencing used CD4+ T cells sorted from PBMCs, obtained about 5 days after vaccination. The chain is built from TRBV19 and TRBJ2-2; 7 positions agree with TRBD1. CDR3 DNA sequence: TGTGCCAGTCAAGGGAGTCGGACAGGCACCACCGGGGAGCTGTTTTTT. It encodes CASQGSRTGTTGELFF.